This TCR beta chain was found in a study of cytomegalovirus exposure and HLA in healthy donors (dated by TCRdb to 2017 to 2019). As for the study more broadly: In an earlier analysis of about 560 of the donors, 250 to 300 Gb of sequence data and 90 million to 120 million unique TCR beta sequences from about 180 million T cells were reported. Using immunosequencing, the study profiled T cell repertoires from approximately 700 subjects and related those repertoires to cytomegalovirus serostatus. Along with the approximately 620-subject first cohort, a separate validation cohort of some 130 different subjects was used. Alongside the repertoire data, information on donor age, sex, ethnicity and CMV serostatus was compiled. Approximately 300 gigabases of sequencing data and around 80 million unique TCR sequences made up an early release that covered about 640 HLA-typed donors. The genetic ancestry cluster associated with self-reported Caucasian donors included 65% to 90% of the approximately 410 genotyped donors. Every repertoire in the discovery cohort had been generated on one and the same sequencing platform. Across 398 genotyped donors of the cohort, an average of about 220,000 unique TCR beta nucleotide sequences per donor were sequenced, and roughly a sixth of those sequences were non-productive. The study aimed to test whether cataloging public T cell receptors could reveal signatures of past pathogen exposure. In a later analysis, previously published TCR beta repertoires from 600 to 850 donors were re-analyzed and high-resolution HLA genotyping was added so that TCR occurrence patterns could be studied. To predict cytomegalovirus infection status, the study combined high-throughput TCR immunosequencing, statistical association of individual TCRs with disease status, and machine learning. Roughly five DR-DQ haplotypes were treated as single units for association and clustering because of strong linkage in the cohort. Class I and class II HLA loci were covered by the typing at four-digit resolution. In the later analysis, no new phenotypic data were used to find candidate immune exposures; instead, reliance was placed on TCR beta sequences and their occurrence across donors. In an earlier analysis of around 540 of the donors, high-throughput TCR beta sequencing was used to judge whether each TCR beta V gene segment behaved as functional or pseudogenic. A later genetic analysis used genome-wide SNP genotypes for 398 of the 666 donors, treating that subset as a discovery cohort. The number of typed donors differed by locus: about 620-630 for A, B, C, DRB1 and DQB1; roughly 510 for DQA1; 606 for DPA1; and roughly 450 for DPB1.

The library was built by means of the immunoSEQ multiplex PCR assay. A mixture of 60 forward primers for TCR Vbeta segments and 13 reverse primers for TCR Jbeta segments was used in the multiplex PCR. Amplification of the CDR3 region of rearranged TCR beta genes was performed with a multiplex PCR assay on genomic DNA. The Illumina HiSeq System was used to sequence the amplified TCR beta libraries as 87-base-pair reads. The paper's processing steps were these. Across the 600 to 700 repertoires, a later analysis counted 80 million or so unique TCR beta chains, approximately 10 million of which were shared by at least two donors. Raw reads were error-corrected and collapsed into unique sequences with a nearest-neighbor algorithm that merged closely related sequences to remove PCR and sequencing errors. To assign V, D and J gene segments, CDR3 sequences were aligned to IMGT reference sequences. For a sequence to be retained, a match of at least six nucleotides to both a V gene segment and a J gene segment was required. Rearrangements were called productive when the CDR3 lacked stop codons and stayed in frame with V and J; all others were non-productive. Following IMGT convention, CDR3 was defined as the stretch from the second conserved V-encoded cysteine up to the conserved J-encoded phenylalanine. Sequences without an unambiguous match to a single V gene segment were excluded from the earlier analysis of 587 of the donors. In an earlier analysis of almost 600 of the donors, a V segment was called functional when productive rearrangements were above 56.7%, and segregating when the standard deviation between donors exceeded 5%. A statistical classification framework was developed to diagnose cytomegalovirus status using the catalog of TCR beta chain sequences. In a later analysis, V and J genes were assigned by comparing TCR nucleotide sequences against IMGT/GENE-DB human TR gene sequences. In a later analysis, CDR3 sequences and most-parsimonious VDJ recombination scenarios were assigned using the TCRdist pipeline. In a later analysis, every TCR beta chain was defined by the combination of its CDR3 amino acid sequence and its V-gene family, and reads without a unique V-gene family were dropped. In a later analysis, around 600 highly shared, low-generation-probability nucleotide sequences were removed to address suspected cross-contamination and a sequencing artifact. A later analysis calculated a clonal expansion index for each public chain from normalized within-repertoire ranks of inferred template counts. In a later analysis, generation probabilities were computed using a VDJ recombination model fitted to out-of-frame rearrangements, and the results were checked against IGoR. A later analysis scored TCR-TCR, TCR-HLA and TCR-CMV co-occurrence with hypergeometric tests, applying a repertoire-size bias correction to TCR pairs. False discovery rates were estimated in a later analysis by permuting HLA or CMV assignments 20 times. In a later analysis, co-occurring TCRs were grouped using DBSCAN, and TCRdist sequence similarity was added for clustering within HLA-allele-positive subsets. Repertoires with fewer than 30,000 or more than 120,000 public chains were left out of co-occurrence clustering, as were five repertoires with anomalous nucleotide sharing. Not all clones reach the TCRdb copy of this immuneACCESS table, which keeps in-frame sequences only. Checked studies attribute under half of the gap to unresolved V genes and leave the rest unexplained. Clone size and the V and J calls come from that table; the DNA yielded D and trimming. Across this sample there are under 200,000 clones, with 68% seen only once. The ten largest clonotypes hold less than 1.5% of the sample.

Concerning this clone itself: This receptor's antigen is unknown. Within one base of it there is no much larger clone, and no base qualities were kept.

General study outcomes and caveats: Seventeen rarely observed V segments, including chromosome 9 orphons, were excluded from the earlier analysis of about 500 of the donors because counts were too low. The cohort was sequenced for TCR beta chains only, and without alpha or paired-chain data the features that could be detected were limited. Broadly in line with IMGT annotations, most TCR beta V segments showed up in productive rearrangements about 90% or about 30% of the time in an earlier analysis of under 700 of the donors. Across donors, most TCR sequences were observed very rarely, whereas some public TCRs were present in many individuals. A further reported finding was that TCR beta sequences accurately predicted the HLA-A and HLA-B alleles for most subjects in the first cohort. A later analysis found that most CMV-associated TCR beta chains appeared HLA-restricted, with HLA associations seemingly driven largely by CMV exposure. Cytomegalovirus status was reported to be diagnosed by the classifier with high specificity and sensitivity in both the original and validation cohorts. Sequencing depth was assumed to be roughly uniform across donors in the presence/absence analyses, though that assumption may not hold. In a later genetic analysis, fewer N-insertions in productive TCRs were reported among donors in an Asian-associated ancestry cluster than the 666-donor mean. Three of the identified cytomegalovirus-associated TCR beta chains were confirmed in vitro to be specific for cytomegalovirus antigens. HLA typing was unavailable for some donors at each locus, so association tests used only the typed subset. The only immune exposure information available for the cohort was CMV serostatus. A later analysis associated about 17,000 TCR beta sequences with specific HLA alleles at a false discovery rate of 0.05. A cluster of highly shared sequence variants was judged likely to be a technical artifact of the sequencing pipeline. Strong co-occurrence of HLA alleles, especially DR and DQ, made assigning TCR associations to individual alleles difficult. An association between a missense DCLRE1C variant and V-gene and J-gene trimming of TCR beta chains was found in a later genetic analysis and replicated in an independent cohort. In the study, 164 TCR beta chains were listed as associated with cytomegalovirus. Linkage disequilibrium might explain the correlated functional status among segregating V segments, but an unknown experimental factor could not be ruled out. In a later analysis, HLA-associated TCR beta chains were found to be more clonally expanded and to have lower generation probabilities than equally common non-associated chains. Some IMGT-functional V segments, including TRBV6-2 and TRBV6-3, could not be distinguished by the 87-base-pair reads and were therefore excluded. According to a later analysis, TCR association rates differed among HLA loci, with DRB1 alleles showing the most associated TCRs and HLA-C alleles showing the fewest. The authors suggested that the approach could potentially be generalized to other disease states and immunological phenotypes. Several of the top co-occurrence clusters appeared to be linked to parvovirus B19, influenza, CMV and Epstein-Barr virus, according to a later analysis.

The germline V gene sets CDR1 to MGHRA and CDR2 to YSYEKL. CDR3 length: 15 amino acids, cysteine to phenylalanine. Of all the DNA, just the CDR3 is kept, 45 bases in frame from base 1. Trimming at the junction amounts to 4 bases on V and 4 bases on J, and the germline ends lie 17 bases apart. In total, over 600 healthy bone marrow donors made up the cohort. At the time of sampling, every cohort member was nominally healthy, though immune exposures that went unrecorded were likely present. The donor was CMV seronegative and was included in the group of around 320 seronegative cohort members. Every donor gave a peripheral blood sample, and the peripheral blood mononuclear cells from that sample were used for TCR beta sequencing. The Qiagen DNeasy Blood Extraction Kit was used to extract genomic DNA from the blood cell samples.

The V and J genes are TRBV4-1 and TRBJ2-7, and perhaps TRBD1 as D gene, on 5 matching bases. The sequencing input was PBMCs. The receptor comes from a man aged 45-60 years in good health and CMV-seronegative. The CDR3 amino acid sequence is: CASSLLPGISYEQYF. The nucleotides are TGCGCCAGCAGCCTCTTACCAGGGATTTCGTACGAGCAGTACTTC.